This paragraph reports one T cell receptor beta chain. Its antigen is still unknown. Autoimmune disease history or systemic immunosuppression was exclusionary. Baseline was the first blood sampling point, followed by cycle 4 day 1 and cycle 7 day 1. This record belongs to a study of OX40 agonist ivuxolimab in advanced cancers. On the study more broadly: A mean age of about 56 years, range roughly 23 to 85, was recorded, and approximately 85% were male.

Findings of the study overall: Some nonresponders additionally presented with little normalized T-cell clonal expansion.

Profiled with immunoSEQ multiplex PCR; TCRdb holds only in-frame clones, not every one. Seen here are 72,000 or so clones, about 90% observed once, and the top ten hold approximately 1.2%. This CDR3 has 12 amino acids. The V end was cut by 5 bases, the J end by 1 base, with 5 bases between. Germline lookup yields CDR1 LNHDA and CDR2 SQIVND (reference sequence). This sample comprised CD4+ or CD8+ T cells sorted from blood, obtained in a trial of the OX40 agonist ivuxolimab. This clonotype was obtained from an adult with an advanced solid tumor such as melanoma, head and neck, liver or kidney cancer. The V gene is TRBV19, the J gene TRBJ1-2; no clear D. The CDR3 loop reads CASSLNNYGYTF. The CDR3 DNA follows: TGTGCCAGTAGTCTGAATAACTATGGCTACACCTTC.